This T cell receptor (beta chain) was recorded in a study of blood T cell repertoires in COVID-19. Looking at the study overall: In each case, the material was cDNA or gDNA derived from T cells, B-cell-depleted T cells, or PBMCs.

Only in-frame clones appear in the TCRdb table, and some are missing; sequencing was by immunoSEQ multiplex PCR. Of fewer than 450,000 clones listed, roughly 87% are singletons. Material: PBMCs or T cells enriched from blood (not recorded which). This receptor was identified in a man between 18 and 35 years old who had recovered from COVID-19.

The CDR3 is CASSIPLAHGYTF. The CDR3 coding sequence is TGTGCCAGTAGTATCCCCCTGGCCCATGGCTACACCTTC. The chain combines TRBV19 with TRBJ1-2; D gene unclear. The CDR3 is 13 residues long. V was clipped by 3 bases and J by 6 bases, with 11 bases between them. Germline values: CDR1 LNHDA, CDR2 SQIVND (reference sequence).